Listed below are T cell receptor beta chains from one sample, sequenced in a study of PD-1 blockade in classical Hodgkin lymphoma. Generated by immunoSEQ multiplex PCR, the TCRdb table keeps only in-frame clones and is missing some. The top ten clones hold 0.4% to 0.5% of a sample with approximately 23,000 clones, roughly 90% of them seen once. Source material: CD4+ T cells from blood. All receptors derive from a human donor with classical Hodgkin lymphoma. CDR3s include the opening cysteine and the closing phenylalanine or tryptophan. Size is stated for part of the rows, as once, few or many counts, or as a class when the clone is expanded.

clone_size v_call cdr3_aa
NA TRBV30 CAWSVGTGWNEQFF
NA TRBV27 CASSFPTGRGYTF
NA TRBV18 CASSPGFQETQYF
once TRBV6-6 CAISTSGILDTQYF
NA TRBV7-8 CASSLDRGLETQYF
NA TRBV30 CAWSGRSTGELFF
NA TRBV4-2 CASSQDRNEKLFF
NA TRBV2 CASSDLRQNTEAFF
NA TRBV6-4 CASSEWLSTSQDTQYF
NA TRBV5-8 CASSLRTGGENGYTF
NA TRBV7-9 CASSLARDSGREKETQYF
NA TRBV5-1 CASRTGQETQYF
NA TRBV10-2 CASREGQYTEAFF
NA TRBV2 CASSEWTEEAFF
NA TRBV27 CASGWSSYEQYF
NA TRBV7-9 CASSPGFSYNEQFF
NA TRBV11-2 CASSRGGWSTDTQYF
NA TRBV28 CASSLMSTDTQYF
NA TRBV11-1 CASSFPLSTGELFF
few TRBV27 CASGRDINQPQHF
NA TRBV4-3 CASSSRAGVGNTIYF
NA TRBV5-1 CASSSQNRGDGYTF
NA TRBV30 CAWSGSGGDYGYTF
NA TRBV18 CASSPPRELNYGYTF
NA TRBV29-1 CSVASGGGSYGYTF
NA TRBV5-1 CASSWGRPLGNTIYF
NA TRBV7-2 CASSLGPEETQYF
NA TRBV7-8 CASSSQRQLYEQYF
few TRBV4-2 CASSQGGVGGEKLFF
NA TRBV6-6 CASSYSGGNTEAFF
NA TRBV5-6 CASSSPDRRDTEAFF
NA TRBV30 CAWSRGQGARNQPQHF
NA TRBV5-1 CASSTGQDPIWNTGELFF
NA TRBV4-3 CASSQLTGAGNSPLHF
NA TRBV9 CASSAGLFLEQFF
NA TRBV19 CASSISGRAGDSTDTQYF
NA TRBV5-8 CASSRSLYEQYF
NA TRBV25-1 CASSDLGGVGYTF
NA TRBV6-6 CASSKTSGGSYEQYF
NA TRBV10-3 CAISESQGTGELFF
few TRBV2 CASSVRNEQYF
NA TRBV25-1 CASSEPHSGDTEAFF
NA TRBV5-6 CASSGINQPQHF
few TRBV18 CASSPEMNTEAFF
NA TRBV6-6 CASSYSSSGNTIYF
NA TRBV10-3 CAISREGDQPQHF
few TRBV7-9 CASSLGGSRQPQHF
once TRBV5-1 CASSLGTGETYEQYF
NA TRBV2 CASTLQGAGTGELFF
NA TRBV5-6 CASSLWKSGRGDTQYF
NA TRBV5-1 CASMAGRVQETQYF
NA TRBV7-2 CASSLVSQGPTDTQYF
NA TRBV28 CASSLRQAKQYF
once TRBV2 CASSLGPRGETQYF
once TRBV5-6 CASSLPGAYEQYF
NA TRBV7-2 CASSAVAGEKLFF
NA TRBV4-1 CASSPGTGGRNEQFF
NA TRBV30 CAWSVDRDTEAFF